Each of the 24 T cell receptor beta chains below was sequenced from the same sample in a study of cytomegalovirus exposure and HLA in healthy donors. Profiling relied on immunoSEQ multiplex PCR, and the TCRdb table lists in-frame clones only, not all of them. The sample has about 98,000 clones; about 95% are singletons. The material sequenced was PBMCs. These receptors originate from a woman aged 18-29 years in good health and CMV-seronegative.

The chain's CDR3 is CASSRHSNQPQHF. DNA for the CDR3: TGTGCCAGCAGTCGTCACTCCAATCAGCCCCAGCATTTT. The chain employs TRBV6-1 and TRBJ1-5; D remains ambiguous. V lost 5 bases and J lost 3, with 8 bases in between. The CDR3 has 13 amino acids. Germline CDR1 reads MNHNS; CDR2 reads SASEGT.

This sequence joins TRBV29-1 and TRBJ1-1; 7 bases line up with TRBD1. Trimming at V came to 4 bases and at J to 1 base, leaving 0 bases not matched to a gene. CDR1 is SQVTM and CDR2 is ANQGSEA in the germline V gene. This CDR3 has 12 amino acids. The CDR3 loop is CSVGQGNTEAFF. The CDR3 nucleotides are TGCAGCGTTGGACAGGGGAACACTGAAGCTTTCTTT.

The chain couples TRBV9 to TRBJ2-7, with unresolved D. This CDR3 contains 13 residues. Germline loops: CDR1 SGDLS, CDR2 YYNGEE. The ends were cut back, 3 bases at V and 6 bases at J, with 13 bases in the middle. The CDR3 is CASSAGFLREQYF. The CDR3 DNA follows: TGTGCCAGCAGCGCCGGTTTTCTGCGCGAGCAGTACTTC.

J is TRBJ1-2 and V is TRBV25-1; D may be TRBD1 (6 bases). CDR1 is MGHDK, CDR2 SYGVNS, per germline. This CDR3 region has 14 residues. Trimming took 3 bases from V and 3 from J, leaving 11 bases between them. The CDR3 sequence is CASSEVGGDYGYTF. The DNA of the CDR3 is TGTGCCAGCAGTGAGGTAGGGGGAGACTATGGCTACACCTTC.

V gene TRBV5-1 combines with J gene TRBJ2-7; D is possibly TRBD2 (6 bases). The CDR3 extends over 14 amino acids. Germline V gene lookup returns CDR1 SGHRS and CDR2 YFSETQ. Deletions cut 0 bases from V and 4 bases from J, with 11 bases between. CDR3 protein: CASSLARGSYEQYF. The DNA for the CDR3 is TGCGCCAGCAGCTTGGCTCGGGGGAGTTACGAGCAGTACTTC.

The V call is TRBV4-1, the J call TRBJ1-5, with D perhaps matching TRBD1 (5 bases). Trimming pared 1 base from V and 5 bases from J, leaving 12 bases between. The CDR3 contains 15 residues. The germline V gene has CDR1 MGHRA and CDR2 YSYEKL. CDR3 nucleotide sequence: TGCGCCAGCAGCCAAGCGGCAGGGAGGGATCAGCCCCAGCATTTT. Its protein is CASSQAAGRDQPQHF.

This clone was seen a single time. The chain recombines TRBV10-1 with TRBJ2-2; 9 bases line up with TRBD2. Per germline, CDR1 WNHNN and CDR2 SYGVQD (reference sequence). V lost 4 bases and J lost 4; bases outside the gene matches: 7. The CDR3 has 16 residues. CDR3 protein: CASSGQREAFTGELFF. The CDR3 region has the DNA TGCGCCAGCAGTGGGCAGCGGGAGGCTTTCACCGGGGAGCTGTTTTTT.

The chain uses TRBV18 and TRBJ2-5; 14 nucleotides line up with TRBD2. Germline V gives CDR1 KGHSH, CDR2 LQKENI. The CDR3 sequence is 18 residues long. V lost 3 bases and J lost 5; bases outside the gene matches: 11. The CDR3 is CASSPPSQGTSGSETQYF. CDR3 DNA: TGTGCCAGCTCACCTCCATCCCAGGGGACTAGCGGGAGTGAGACCCAGTACTTC.

The CDR3 spells CASKNRAAINYGYTF. The CDR3 nucleotides are TGTGCCAGCAAAAACAGGGCGGCGATTAACTATGGCTACACCTTC. The V gene is TRBV6-5, the J gene TRBJ1-2; TRBD1 might be the D (6 bases). Germline V lookup: CDR1 MNHEY, CDR2 SVGAGI. The CDR3 runs 15 residues. Deletions cut 7 bases from V and 1 base from J, with 16 bases between.

This sequence joins TRBV5-6 and TRBJ1-5; D not certain. The germline V gene encodes CDR1 SGHDT and CDR2 YYEEEE. The CDR3 extends over 13 amino acids. V lost 0 bases and J 7 bases, leaving 8 bases between the germline ends. CDR3 residues: CASSLGGYQPQHF. CDR3 bases: TGTGCCAGCAGCTTGGGAGGTTACCAGCCCCAGCATTTT.

This sequence joins TRBV19 and TRBJ1-5; D is undetermined. Trimming took 7 bases from V and 0 from J, leaving 16 bases between them. The CDR3 runs to 16 residues. Germline assignment: CDR1 LNHDA and CDR2 SQIVND (reference sequence). CDR3 protein: CASTLRMGVSNQPQHF. CDR3 DNA sequence: TGTGCCAGTACCCTTAGGATGGGAGTTAGCAATCAGCCCCAGCATTTT.

This chain connects TRBV29-1 to TRBJ2-3; TRBD2 might be the D (5 bases). Germline V gives CDR1 SQVTM, CDR2 ANQGSEA. CDR3 length: 15 amino acids. Trimming took 4 bases from V and 0 from J, leaving 14 bases between them. Written as DNA, the CDR3 is TGCAGCGTTGCTGGAGGCAGGTATAGCACAGATACGCAGTATTTT. Residues: CSVAGGRYSTDTQYF.

V usage is TRBV2 and J usage is TRBJ1-4, with 7 bases that match TRBD1. CDR3 length: 15 residues. After removal of 8 bases from V and 5 bases from J, the junction contained 11 bases not matched to a gene. Germline V gene sequence: CDR1 SNHLY, CDR2 FYNNEI. DNA for the CDR3: TGTGCCAGCCATGAAACAGGGGTAGGGAATGAAAAACTGTTTTTT. It yields the protein CASHETGVGNEKLFF.

This chain links TRBV6-6 with TRBJ2-3; D might be TRBD1 (5 bases). The V end was cut by 2 bases, the J end by 2 bases, with 14 bases between. CDR1 is MNHNY, CDR2 SVGAGI, per germline (reference sequence). This CDR3 comprises 16 residues. The CDR3 DNA reads as TGTGCCAGCAGTTACAGAGACAGACCCGACACAGATACGCAGTATTTT. Amino acids: CASSYRDRPDTDTQYF.

V is TRBV7-8 and J is TRBJ1-5; 7 bases line up with TRBD1. The CDR3 has 17 residues. V was clipped by 2 bases and J by 2 bases; unmatched bases: 9. Per germline, CDR1 SGHVS and CDR2 FQNEAQ. CDR3 nucleotides: TGTGCCAGCAGCTTACGGTCCGGCACAGGGGGCAATCAGCCCCAGCATTTT. Translated, it gives CASSLRSGTGGNQPQHF. The full variable domain, rest sourced from reference TRBV7-8 and TRBJ1-5, is GAGVSQSPRYKVAKRGQDVALRCDPISGHVSLFWYQQALGQGPEFLTYFQNEAQLDKSGLPSDRFFAERPEGSVSTLKIQRTQQEDSAVYLCASSLRSGTGGNQPQHFGDGTRLSIL.

The chain employs TRBV30 and TRBJ2-5, with 9 nucleotides matching TRBD1. Germline V gene sequence: CDR1 GTSNPN, CDR2 SVGIG (reference sequence). The J segment lost 7 bases and the V segment lost 4 bases, leaving 7 bases of the junction unmatched. The CDR3 contains 13 residues. CDR3 in amino acids: CAWTGQGEGTQYF. CDR3 DNA: TGTGCCTGGACGGGACAGGGTGAGGGGACCCAGTACTTC.

The V call is TRBV9, the J call TRBJ2-7; D might be TRBD2 (6 bases). Deletions cut 0 bases from V and 5 bases from J, with 12 bases between. Germline loops: CDR1 SGDLS, CDR2 YYNGEE. This CDR3 has 14 amino acids. The CDR3 sequence is CASSVERLEDEQYF. CDR3 coding DNA: TGTGCCAGCAGCGTAGAGAGACTAGAAGACGAGCAGTACTTC. Looking up the rest from reference TRBV9 and TRBJ2-7 gives the full variable domain: DSGVTQTPKHLITATGQRVTLRCSPRSGDLSVYWYQQSLDQGLQFLIQYYNGEERAKGNILERFSAQQFPDLHSELNLSSLELGDSALYFCASSVERLEDEQYFGPGTRLTVT.

This clone turned up a few times. The gene calls are TRBV10-3 and TRBJ1-6, with TRBD1 identical over 10 bases. CDR1 and CDR2 from the germline V gene are ENHRY and SYGVKD. The CDR3 consists of 14 residues. V shed 10 bases and J 0 bases; nucleotides not matched to a gene: 0. The CDR3 DNA is TGTGCCAGGGACAGGGGCTCCTATAATTCACCCCTCCACTTT. Its protein product is CARDRGSYNSPLHF.

The chain couples TRBV2 to TRBJ1-2; D is possibly TRBD1 (6 bases). The germline gives CDR1 SNHLY, CDR2 FYNNEI. V lost 8 bases, J lost 2 bases, and 9 bases lay in between. The CDR3 contains 12 residues. Here the CDR3 DNA reads TGTGCCAGCCGACAGGACAACTATGGCTACACCTTC. This translates into CASRQDNYGYTF.

The chain couples TRBV14 to TRBJ1-3; D gene ambiguous. V was trimmed by 0 bases and J by 0 bases, leaving 9 bases between them. The length of the CDR3 is 16 residues. The germline V gene has CDR1 SGHDN and CDR2 FVKESK. The CDR3 nucleotides read TGTGCCAGCAGCCAAGAGATCGTCGGCTCTGGAAACACCATATATTTT. Amino acid sequence: CASSQEIVGSGNTIYF.

The V and J genes are TRBV5-1 and TRBJ1-1; 8 positions match TRBD1. In germline, CDR1 is SGHRS, CDR2 YFSETQ. The J segment lost 1 base and the V segment lost 0 bases, leaving 2 bases of the junction unmatched. The CDR3 is 15 amino acids. As DNA, the CDR3 is TGCGCCAGCAGCTTGGGAGGGACAGGGAACACTGAAGCTTTCTTT. Translated, it gives CASSLGGTGNTEAFF.

The CDR3 coding sequence is TGTGCCAGCAGTCTCCTAGCGGGGGGGCTTGGCGGAGAGACCCAGTACTTC. Amino acids: CASSLLAGGLGGETQYF. The V call is TRBV2, the J call TRBJ2-5, with 12 bases identical to TRBD2. The CDR3 runs to 17 residues. Unmatched junction bases numbered 11, after V lost 5 bases and J lost 4 bases. CDR1 and CDR2 from the germline V gene are SNHLY and FYNNEI. The variable domain in full, completed from reference TRBV2 and TRBJ2-5, reads EPEVTQTPSHQVTQMGQEVILRCVPISNHLYFYWYRQILGQKVEFLVSFYNNEISEKSEIFDDQFSVERPDGSNFTLKIRSTKLEDSAMYFCASSLLAGGLGGETQYFGPGTRLLVL.

The CDR3 loop is CAIRGQGGNTEAFF. The DNA for the CDR3 is TGTGCCATACGGGGACAGGGAGGTAACACTGAAGCTTTCTTT. The rearrangement uses TRBV19 and TRBJ1-1, with 9 bases identical to TRBD1. The CDR3 has 14 residues. Germline V gene data show CDR1 as LNHDA and CDR2 as SQIVND (reference sequence). V trimming: 10 bases; J trimming: 2 bases; junction bases outside the gene matches: 8.

The V call is TRBV9, the J call TRBJ2-7, with 9 bases lining up with TRBD1. Germline V CDR1 and CDR2: SGDLS, YYNGEE. V was pared by 4 bases and J by 2 bases, with 4 bases of the junction left unmatched. The CDR3 runs 14 residues. The CDR3 here is CASSFRQGAYEQYF. The DNA of the CDR3 is TGTGCCAGCAGCTTCCGACAGGGGGCCTACGAGCAGTACTTC.